The 9 T cell receptor beta chains presented below share a single source sample, sequenced in a study of blood T cell repertoires in COVID-19. Assay: immunoSEQ multiplex PCR; the TCRdb copy retains only in-frame clones and omits some. The data contain roughly 200,000 clones, approximately 80% of them singletons. The sample taken for sequencing was peripheral blood. The receptors derive from a woman aged 40 to 49 with COVID-19, enrolled during active disease.

This chain connects TRBV4-1 to TRBJ2-7; 7 bases align to TRBD2. Germline V gene sequence: CDR1 MGHRA, CDR2 YSYEKL. This CDR3 region has 16 residues. Trimming cost V 4 bases and J 4 bases; bases outside gene matches: 13. CDR3 sequence reads: CASSPRGSGTIYEQYV. In DNA form, the CDR3 reads TGCGCCAGCAGCCCCCGAGGGAGCGGGACCATTTACGAGCAGTACGTC.

V and J are TRBV19 and TRBJ1-5, with D unresolved. The CDR3 has 13 residues. V gave up 7 bases and J gave up 3 bases, with 10 bases separating them. The germline gives CDR1 LNHDA, CDR2 SQIVND (reference sequence). The CDR3 loop reads CASTYGVNQPQHF. The CDR3 DNA reads TGTGCCAGTACCTACGGGGTCAATCAGCCCCAGCATTTT. Drawing the rest from reference TRBV19 and TRBJ1-5, the complete variable domain is DGGITQSPKYLFRKEGQNVTLSCEQNLNHDAMYWYRQDPGQGLRLIYYSQIVNDFQKGDIAEGYSVSREKKESFPLTVTSAQKNPTAFYLCASTYGVNQPQHFGDGTRLSIL.

The chain recombines TRBV4-1 with TRBJ1-3, with D unresolved. CDR1 is MGHRA, CDR2 YSYEKL, per germline. This CDR3 region has 14 residues. The germline V and J ends were trimmed by 2 bases and 8 bases, with 13 bases remaining between them. The CDR3 DNA reads TGCGCCAGCAGCCAAAGCACATGGCAGGACACCATATATTTT. This translates into CASSQSTWQDTIYF.

The table lists this clone with a few counts. The CDR3 coding sequence is TGCGCCAGCAGCCTTCCGACATCTAACTATGGCTACACCTTC. Protein product: CASSLPTSNYGYTF. The V and J genes are TRBV4-1 and TRBJ1-2; D uncertain. The CDR3 has 14 residues. The V gene's germline CDR1 is MGHRA and CDR2 YSYEKL. The V end lost 4 bases, the J end lost 0 bases, and 9 bases lay between the germline ends.

The chain couples TRBV18 to TRBJ1-4; 7 bases map to TRBD1. After removal of 4 bases from V and 5 bases from J, the junction contained 4 bases not matched to a gene. Per germline, CDR1 KGHSH and CDR2 LQKENI. The CDR3 sequence is 14 residues long. As DNA, the CDR3 is TGTGCCAGCTCACGGGGACAGTTGAATGAAAAACTGTTTTTT. Its protein product is CASSRGQLNEKLFF.

CDR3 sequence (DNA): TGTGCCAGCAGTTACTCGACTAGTAATTCACCCCTCCACTTT. Residues: CASSYSTSNSPLHF. This chain joins TRBV6-5 and TRBJ1-6; no clear D gene. With 0 bases removed from V and 6 bases from J, the gap between germline ends came to 6 bases. There are 14 residues in the CDR3. Germline CDR1 reads MNHEY; CDR2 reads SVGAGI.

The chain employs TRBV7-3 and TRBJ1-6; perhaps TRBD1 as D (6 bases). This CDR3 is built from 15 residues. The germline gives CDR1 SGHTA, CDR2 FQGTGA. V lost 2 bases and J lost 7, with 12 bases in between. This CDR3 reads CASSLGPTGNSPLHF. The CDR3 bases are TGTGCCAGCAGCTTAGGGCCGACAGGCAATTCACCCCTCCACTTT. The variable domain in full, with the rest retrieved from reference TRBV7-3 and TRBJ1-6, is GAGVSQTPSNKVTEKGKYVELRCDPISGHTALYWYRQSLGQGPEFLIYFQGTGAADDSGLPNDRFFAVRPEGSVSTLKIQRTERGDSAVYLCASSLGPTGNSPLHFGNGTRLTVT.

The rearrangement uses TRBV6-2 or TRBV6-3 and TRBJ2-7, with D possibly matching TRBD2 (7 bases). The germline V gene encodes CDR1 MNHEY and CDR2 SVGEGT. V was pared by 1 base and J by 7 bases, with 17 bases between. The CDR3 is 15 amino acids. CDR3 DNA sequence: TGTGCCAGCAGTTACTACGTGGGGGGGCCTGGAGAGCAGTACGTC. It translates to CASSYYVGGPGEQYV.

This clone was picked up a small number of times. J is TRBJ2-1 and V is TRBV30; D is perhaps TRBD2 (5 bases). V lost 5 bases to trimming and J lost 1 base, with 12 bases between them. This CDR3 is built from 14 residues. Germline V CDR1 and CDR2: GTSNPN, SVGIG (reference sequence). Here the CDR3 reads CAWAGLPSYNEQFF. Written as DNA, the CDR3 is TGTGCCTGGGCCGGACTCCCTTCCTACAATGAGCAGTTCTTC.